These 3 T cell receptor beta chains originate from one sample sequenced in a study of shared T cell receptors in the human thymus (dated by TCRdb to 2020 to 2023). The protocol used for the library was the immunoSEQ multiplex PCR assay. This immuneACCESS table, as held by TCRdb, lists in-frame sequences with V and J called but not all clones. Of the missing ones, under half trace to an unresolved V gene in checked studies; the others have no known cause. Here the sample has roughly 410,000 clones; 95% occur a single time. The leading ten clones occupy around 0.018% of the sample. Material: thymocytes. These receptors were obtained from a human donor.

J is TRBJ1-4 and V is TRBV28, with D perhaps TRBD1 (6 bases). CDR1 is MDHEN and CDR2 is SYDVKM in the germline V gene. The CDR3 consists of 15 residues. Trimming took off 3 bases at V and 3 bases at J, with 11 bases between the two ends. The CDR3 protein is CASSFSGAANEKLFF. CDR3 sequence (DNA): TGTGCCAGCAGTTTTTCAGGGGCGGCTAATGAAAAACTGTTTTTT. The full variable domain, with the rest looked up from reference TRBV28 and TRBJ1-4, is DVKVTQSSRYLVKRTGEKVFLECVQDMDHENMFWYRQDPGLGLRLIYFSYDVKMKEKGDIPEGYSVSREKKERFSLILESASTNQTSMYLCASSFSGAANEKLFFGSGTQLSVL.

CDR3 in DNA: TGTGCCAGCAGGGGAGCGGGCGGGGAGCAGTACTTC. Protein sequence: CASRGAGGEQYF. V gene TRBV6-1 combines with J gene TRBJ2-7; TRBD2 is a possible D gene (6 bases). The CDR3 contains 12 residues. From germline, CDR1 is MNHNS and CDR2 SASEGT. V lost 6 bases and J lost 7, with 13 bases in between.

V usage is TRBV5-4 and J usage is TRBJ2-7; 9 nucleotides align to TRBD2. V was clipped by 5 bases and J by 8 bases; unmatched bases: 14. Germline CDR1 and CDR2: SGHNT and YYREEE (reference sequence). The CDR3 extends over 15 amino acids. The CDR3 spells CASRDSSGEATKQYF. Written as DNA, the CDR3 is TGTGCCAGCAGGGACTCTAGCGGGGAAGCTACGAAGCAGTACTTC. Complete variable domain (other parts from reference TRBV5-4 and TRBJ2-7): ETGVTQSPTHLIKTRGQQVTLRCSSQSGHNTVSWYQQALGQGPQFIFQYYREEENGRGNFPPRFSGLQFPNYSSELNVNALELDDSALYLCASRDSSGEATKQYFGPGTRLTVT.